The 22 T cell receptor beta chains reported below all come from one sample, sequenced in a study of blood T cell repertoires in COVID-19. The assay was immunoSEQ multiplex PCR, and TCRdb's table has in-frame clones only and misses some. The table lists just over 200,000 clones, about nine tenths of them singletons. The sequencing input was peripheral blood. These receptor sequences come from a man aged 80 or over with acute or convalescent COVID-19.

The CDR3 region is CASRGRGLGNEKLFF. The DNA of the CDR3 is TGTGCCAGCAGGGGGAGAGGATTGGGTAATGAAAAACTGTTTTTT. The chain links TRBV4-2 to TRBJ1-4; D is undetermined. The germline V gene has CDR1 LGHNA and CDR2 YNFKEQ. This CDR3 contains 15 residues. Trimming stripped 6 bases from V and 4 bases from J, with 15 bases between.

A few counts support this clone. V usage is TRBV18 and J usage is TRBJ2-3; D is perhaps TRBD1 (6 bases). Trimming stripped 3 bases from V and 8 bases from J, with 15 bases between. Germline V gene data show CDR1 as KGHSH and CDR2 as LQKENI. The CDR3 covers 14 residues. The CDR3: CASSPGQVQGTQYF. CDR3 nucleotides: TGTGCCAGCTCACCGGGACAAGTTCAGGGTACGCAGTATTTT.

CDR3 protein: CACRQGPSGVSYEQYV. Here the CDR3 DNA reads TGTGCCTGCCGCCAGGGCCCTAGCGGGGTGTCCTACGAGCAGTACGTC. V is TRBV30 and J is TRBJ2-7, with 9 bases identical to TRBD2. The junction had 13 bases not matched to a gene; V was cut back by 6 bases and J by 1 base. CDR1 GTSNPN and CDR2 SVGIG come from the germline V gene (reference sequence). The CDR3 totals 16 residues.

The V and J genes are TRBV28 and TRBJ1-2, with 10 bases matching TRBD1. CDR3 size: 14 residues. The V segment lost 5 bases and the J segment 8 bases; nucleotides outside the gene matches: 8. CDR1 and CDR2 (germline): MDHEN, SYDVKM. This chain's CDR3 is CASSTGTGVGGYTF. Written as DNA, the CDR3 is TGTGCCAGCAGTACCGGGACAGGGGTGGGAGGCTACACCTTC.

This clone was observed once. V and J are TRBV4-2 and TRBJ2-3, with D possibly being TRBD2 (5 bases). The CDR3 has 15 residues. Germline V lookup: CDR1 LGHNA, CDR2 YNFKEQ. Trimming pared 3 bases from V and 0 bases from J, leaving 10 bases between. CDR3 loop: CASSQFWTSTDTQYF. The CDR3 DNA follows: TGTGCCAGCAGCCAGTTTTGGACTAGCACAGATACGCAGTATTTT.

J is TRBJ1-3 and V is TRBV7-9; TRBD1 matches 7 bases. CDR1 is SEHNR and CDR2 is FQNEAQ in the germline V gene (reference sequence). Unmatched junction bases numbered 13, after V lost 8 bases and J lost 0 bases. CDR3 length equals 17 residues. CDR3 bases: TGTGCCAGCGGCGACAGGGCCTCTCCTCTCTCTGGAAACACCATATATTTT. This encodes CASGDRASPLSGNTIYF.

The J gene is TRBJ2-7, the V gene TRBV6-5; D possibly corresponds to TRBD2 (6 bases). The CDR3 length is 15 residues. The germline V and J ends were trimmed by 6 bases and 3 bases, with 18 bases remaining between them. Germline V gene lookup returns CDR1 MNHEY and CDR2 SVGAGI. CDR3 in DNA: TGTGCCAGCAGCCTAGCGCCTTCAACCCTCTACGAGCAGTACGTC. Its translation is CASSLAPSTLYEQYV.

V gene TRBV27 combines with J gene TRBJ2-1; D is perhaps TRBD2 (5 bases). In germline, CDR1 is MNHEY, CDR2 SMNVEV (reference sequence). V dropped 0 bases and J dropped 4 bases, with 22 bases sitting between them. This CDR3 has 19 amino acids. CDR3 in amino acids: CASSLSLKGFTREYNEQFF. The CDR3 DNA is TGTGCCAGCAGTTTATCACTCAAAGGGTTCACACGGGAATACAATGAGCAGTTCTTC.

The rearrangement uses TRBV24-1 and TRBJ2-1, with 14 bases matching TRBD2. The CDR3 runs to 16 residues. Germline CDR1 is KGHDR and CDR2 is SFDVKD. Trimming at V came to 2 bases and at J to 5 bases, leaving 1 base not matched to a gene. The CDR3 protein is CATSDSGLAGDNEQFF. As DNA, the CDR3 is TGTGCCACCAGTGATTCGGGACTAGCGGGAGACAATGAGCAGTTCTTC.

The chain couples TRBV24-1 to TRBJ2-1; TRBD2 matches at 14 bases. The CDR3 is 16 residues long. CDR1 is KGHDR and CDR2 is SFDVKD in the germline V gene. The ends lost 4 bases at V and 7 bases at J; junction bases unmatched: 5. This chain's CDR3 is CATSDRTSGRLNEQFF. In nucleotides, the CDR3 is TGTGCCACCAGTGACCGGACTAGCGGGAGGTTAAATGAGCAGTTCTTC.

The chain uses TRBV24-1 and TRBJ1-2; 11 nucleotides align to TRBD1. The V gene's germline CDR1 is KGHDR and CDR2 SFDVKD. With 7 bases clipped from V and 8 bases from J, the junction kept 8 bases outside the gene matches. CDR3 length equals 14 residues. The CDR3, as DNA: TGTGCCACCAGCCCAGGACAGGGGGCTAAAGGCTACACCTTC. Residues: CATSPGQGAKGYTF.

This clone was found once. This rearrangement joins TRBV5-5 to TRBJ1-1, with D perhaps matching TRBD1 (6 bases). The length of the CDR3 is 16 residues. Trimming removed 4 bases from V and 0 bases from J, with 16 bases in between. Germline V gene sequence: CDR1 SGHKS, CDR2 YYEKEE (reference sequence). CDR3 in DNA: TGTGCCAGCAGCCGTTTGGGGGCCCGGATGAACACTGAAGCTTTCTTT. The encoded protein is CASSRLGARMNTEAFF.

The J gene is TRBJ2-7, the V gene TRBV28; D possibly corresponds to TRBD2 (5 bases). The V end lost 6 bases, the J end lost 2 bases, and 14 bases lay between the germline ends. This CDR3 is built from 14 residues. From germline, CDR1 is MDHEN and CDR2 SYDVKM. The CDR3 region is CASSKPTGTYEQYF. CDR3 DNA: TGTGCCAGCAGCAAGCCGACGGGAACCTACGAGCAGTACTTC. Combining the CDR3 with reference TRBV28 and TRBJ2-7 gives the whole variable domain DVKVTQSSRYLVKRTGEKVFLECVQDMDHENMFWYRQDPGLGLRLIYFSYDVKMKEKGDIPEGYSVSREKKERFSLILESASTNQTSMYLCASSKPTGTYEQYFGPGTRLTVT.

This chain joins TRBV6-1 and TRBJ2-1; the match to TRBD1 covers 11 bases. The CDR3 contains 13 residues. V lost 2 bases and J lost 14; bases outside the gene matches: 5. Germline lookup yields CDR1 MNHNS and CDR2 SASEGT. For the CDR3, the DNA is TGTGCCAGCAGTGAAAATCGGGACAGGGGGAAGTTCTTC. It encodes CASSENRDRGKFF.

The chain employs TRBV5-4 and TRBJ2-1; 10 bases are shared with TRBD2. The CDR3 extends over 19 amino acids. Germline CDR1 SGHNT, CDR2 YYREEE (reference sequence). V was clipped by 3 bases and J by 12 bases; unmatched bases: 24. CDR3 sequence (DNA): TGTGCCAGCAGCTCTTGGAGCGGGAGGGCCCTTTTGAAAGAGAGACTGCAGTTCTTC. Translation: CASSSWSGRALLKERLQFF. The full variable domain, with the rest looked up from reference TRBV5-4 and TRBJ2-1, is ETGVTQSPTHLIKTRGQQVTLRCSSQSGHNTVSWYQQALGQGPQFIFQYYREEENGRGNFPPRFSGLQFPNYSSELNVNALELDDSALYLCASSSWSGRALLKERLQFFGPGTRLTVL.

V is TRBV11-2 and J is TRBJ1-2, with a weak D call TRBD1 (5 bases). The CDR3 spans 14 residues. CDR1 and CDR2 from the germline V gene are SGHAT and FQNNGV. Trimming cost V 5 bases and J 8 bases, with 18 bases left between them. The CDR3 nucleotides are TGTGCCAGCAGCATAGGGGAGGCCCTCGGGGGCTACACCTTC. Amino acids: CASSIGEALGGYTF.

This clone was observed a single time. This chain uses TRBV25-1 with TRBJ1-2, with D hard to call. Germline V gene data show CDR1 as MGHDK and CDR2 as SYGVNS. The CDR3 totals 15 residues. Trimming removed 1 base at V and 8 bases at J, with 17 bases between. The CDR3 DNA reads as TGTGCCAGCAGTGAATCCGGGAGGCGGACTAAAGGCTACACCTTC. It yields the protein CASSESGRRTKGYTF.

The gene calls are TRBV11-2 and TRBJ1-1; possibly TRBD1 for D (5 bases). The CDR3 has 15 residues. Germline V gene data show CDR1 as SGHAT and CDR2 as FQNNGV. Trimming removed 5 bases at V and 4 bases at J, with 17 bases between. Here the CDR3 DNA reads TGTGCCAGCAGCCCCTTTTCGACCACAGGCACTGAAGCTTTCTTT. This sequence encodes CASSPFSTTGTEAFF.

The chain recombines TRBV24-1 with TRBJ2-3; 8 nucleotides line up with TRBD2. This CDR3 comprises 17 residues. The junction had 12 bases not matched to a gene; V was cut back by 4 bases and J by 4 bases. Germline V CDR1 and CDR2: KGHDR, SFDVKD. CDR3 amino acids: CATSEISREGSSDTQYF. The CDR3 region has the DNA TGTGCCACCAGTGAGATTTCTCGGGAGGGGAGTTCAGATACGCAGTATTTT.

The chain employs TRBV11-2 and TRBJ1-1; D is unresolved. The CDR3 totals 13 residues. The germline V and J ends were trimmed by 5 bases and 1 base, with 8 bases remaining between them. Germline CDR1 is SGHAT and CDR2 is FQNNGV. CDR3 protein: CASSPDWNTEAFF. The CDR3 DNA reads as TGTGCCAGCAGCCCGGACTGGAACACTGAAGCTTTCTTT.

A remark on this clone: One end of the junction fails to match germline, which may point to a read error. The chain recombines TRBV6-6 with TRBJ1-6; 7 bases map to TRBD1. CDR3 length: 14 residues. CDR1 and CDR2 from the germline V gene are MNHNY and SVGAGI (reference sequence). The CDR3 DNA follows: TGTGCCGGCAGACAGGGTGGTTTCAATTCACCCCTCCACTTT. This encodes CAGRQGGFNSPLHF.

The genes are TRBV30 and TRBJ1-4; D not certain. The germline CDR1 and CDR2 sequences are GTSNPN and SVGIG (reference sequence). The CDR3 totals 15 residues. Trimming removed 3 bases from V and 3 bases from J, with 14 bases in between. The CDR3 DNA sequence: TGTGCCTGGAGGACCAGCGGAGGCTCTAATGAAAAACTGTTTTTT. Translation: CAWRTSGGSNEKLFF. Full variable domain (rest looked up from reference TRBV30 and TRBJ1-4): SQTIHQWPATLVQPVGSPLSLECTVEGTSNPNLYWYRQAAGRGLQLLFYSVGIGQISSEVPQNLSASRPQDRQFILSSKKLLLSDSGFYLCAWRTSGGSNEKLFFGSGTQLSVL.